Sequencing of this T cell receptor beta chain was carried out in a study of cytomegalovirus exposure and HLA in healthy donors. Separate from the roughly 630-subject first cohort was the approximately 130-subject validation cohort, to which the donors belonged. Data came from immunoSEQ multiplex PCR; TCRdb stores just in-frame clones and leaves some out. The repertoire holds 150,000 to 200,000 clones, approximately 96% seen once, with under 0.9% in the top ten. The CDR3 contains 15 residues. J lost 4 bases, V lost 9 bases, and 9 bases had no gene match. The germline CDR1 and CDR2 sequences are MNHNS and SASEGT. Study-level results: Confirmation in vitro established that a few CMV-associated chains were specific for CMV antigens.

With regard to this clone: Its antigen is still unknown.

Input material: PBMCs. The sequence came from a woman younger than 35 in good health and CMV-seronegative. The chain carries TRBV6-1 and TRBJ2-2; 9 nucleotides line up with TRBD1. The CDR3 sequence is CASLSGTGFTGELFF. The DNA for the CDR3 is TGTGCCAGTTTGTCCGGGACAGGGTTCACCGGGGAGCTGTTTTTT.